This T cell receptor beta chain was found in a study of cytomegalovirus exposure and HLA in healthy donors. Primers included in the PCR were 60 Vbeta and 13 Jbeta primers. The repertoire was sequenced with immunoSEQ multiplex PCR; TCRdb's copy has only in-frame clones and lacks some. The sample holds 150,000 or so clones; over 75% are singletons and the top ten take 4.2%. In this sample, this clone turned up a few times. The receptor's source is a male donor in good health and CMV-seropositive. Sequenced: PBMCs.

The CDR3 nucleotides read TGCGCCAGCAGTTCCACTAGTACAGAGACCCAGTACTTC. This encodes CASSSTSTETQYF. The chain carries TRBV5-1 and TRBJ2-5, with a weak D call TRBD2 (5 bases). The CDR3 has 13 amino acids. CDR1 is SGHRS, CDR2 YFSETQ, per germline. V shed 5 bases and J shed 4 bases, with 12 bases lying between them.